This T cell receptor beta chain was documented in a study of shared clonotypes between healthy human individuals. Only CD45RO-negative cells positively selected for CCR7 counted as naive CD8 cells, so terminally differentiated effector memory CD45RA+ cells were excluded. CDR1 MNHEY and CDR2 SMNVEV come from the germline V gene (reference sequence). The CDR3 has 15 amino acids. Trimming pared 3 bases from V and 0 bases from J, leaving 9 bases between. TCRdb's copy holds only in-frame clones and misses some; the assay was immunoSEQ multiplex PCR. The data show around 560,000 clones, about 95% seen once.

Specimen: naive CD8+ T cells sorted from blood. The receptor was isolated from a woman aged 25 to 39 in good health. The chain links TRBV27 to TRBJ2-1, with D possibly being TRBD1 or TRBD2 (5 bases each). CDR3 loop: CASSFSGTSYNEQFF. The DNA for the CDR3 is TGTGCCAGCAGTTTCTCCGGGACCTCCTACAATGAGCAGTTCTTC.